A selection of T cell receptor beta chains follows, all from one sample in a study of T-cell memory formation after mild COVID-19. Using its own MiXCR run on the 5' RACE reads, TCRdb lists one record per CDR3 protein. The table shows about 470,000 distinct CDR3 sequences, with approximately 23% occurring only once. Sequenced material: PBMCs or a T cell subset sorted from them (not recorded which). The source is an adult woman who had mild COVID-19 (a few samples of this study predate the infection). Cell type and time point are not known. The CDR3 runs from the conserved cysteine through the conserved F or W. A D gene is named only where the DNA matches it firmly. Clone size is stated in some rows and not others, as once, few, many or a class when expanded.

CDR3 length,V gene,J gene,D gene,clone size,CDR3 protein,CDR3 DNA
16,TRBV7-9,TRBJ2-3,TRBD1,few,CASSFRRDRDPYTQYF,TGTGCCAGCAGCTTCCGCCGGGACAGGGATCCCTATACGCAGTATTTT
13,TRBV7-2,TRBJ1-2,-,few,CAQSIGPNYGYTF,TGTGCCCAAAGCATAGGTCCTAACTATGGCTACACCTTC
15,TRBV7-2,TRBJ1-6,TRBD1,few,CASSSSGTGNSPLHF,TGTGCCAGCAGCTCCTCCGGGACAGGCAATTCACCCCTCCACTTT
14,TRBV12-3/TRBV12-4,TRBJ2-3,-,-,CASELYAGSDTQYF,TGTGCCAGCGAGTTATACGCGGGGTCAGATACGCAGTATTTT
15,TRBV28,TRBJ2-1,TRBD2,many,CASSQRLAGKNEQFF,TGTGCCAGCAGCCAGAGACTAGCGGGGAAGAATGAGCAGTTCTTC
16,TRBV7-2,TRBJ2-4,-,few,CASSLDQGTVKNIQYF,TGTGCCAGCAGCTTAGATCAGGGAACGGTCAAAAACATTCAGTACTTC
15,TRBV5-1,TRBJ1-1,-,-,CASSLVAGVNTEAFF,TGCGCCAGCAGCTTGGTCGCAGGGGTGAACACTGAAGCTTTCTTT
16,TRBV7-6,TRBJ2-7,TRBD2,few,CASSLEQREGLDEQYF,TGTGCCAGCAGCTTAGAACAGCGGGAGGGCCTTGACGAGCAGTACTTC
14,TRBV5-1,TRBJ2-1,-,-,CASSLGRRLNEQFF,TGCGCCAGCAGCTTGGGCCGGCGTCTGAATGAGCAGTTCTTC
20,TRBV7-9,TRBJ1-5,-,-,CASSTTWDLKFGNSNQPQHF,TGTGCCAGCAGCACCACCTGGGATTTAAAATTTGGTAATAGCAATCAGCCCCAGCATTTT
15,TRBV7-2,TRBJ2-2,-,few,CASSRRTGNTGELFF,TGTGCCAGCAGCCGACGGACGGGGAACACCGGGGAGCTGTTTTTT
13,TRBV11-2,TRBJ2-1,-,few,CASSLWSGYEQFF,TGTGCCAGCAGCCTATGGTCCGGGTATGAGCAGTTCTTC
15,TRBV4-2,TRBJ1-2,TRBD1,-,CASSQASTGGYGYTF,TGTGCCAGCAGCCAAGCCTCGACAGGGGGATATGGCTACACCTTC
14,TRBV4-2,TRBJ2-7,-,few,CASSQLSRDYEQYF,TGTGCCAGCAGCCAACTATCCAGGGACTACGAGCAGTACTTC
12,TRBV20-1,TRBJ1-2,-,-,CSARGQVYGYTF,TGCAGTGCTAGAGGACAGGTCTATGGCTACACCTTC
17,TRBV5-6,TRBJ1-4,-,once,CASSLIGGIATNEKLFF,TGTGCCAGCAGCTTGATCGGGGGGATCGCAACTAATGAAAAACTGTTTTTT
18,TRBV5-1,TRBJ2-6,-,-,CASTGGRTVNSGANVLTF,TGCGCCAGCACGGGCGGGCGGACTGTGAACTCTGGGGCCAACGTCCTGACTTTC
14,TRBV6-6,TRBJ2-1,TRBD2,-,CASSYGTRGDEQFF,TGTGCCAGCAGTTATGGGACTAGGGGCGATGAGCAGTTCTTC
18,TRBV4-1,TRBJ2-3,-,-,CASSPFRGGHRDTDTQYF,TGCGCCAGCAGCCCCTTTCGTGGGGGCCACAGGGACACAGATACGCAGTATTTT
18,TRBV7-9,TRBJ2-2,TRBD1,many,CASSLPAPRTGSIGELFF,TGTGCCAGCAGCTTACCCGCGCCCAGGACAGGGAGTATCGGGGAGCTGTTTTTT
14,TRBV10-2,TRBJ1-1,-,few,CATRWGGENTEAFF,TGCGCCACCCGGTGGGGGGGCGAGAACACTGAAGCTTTCTTT
16,TRBV18,TRBJ1-6,TRBD1,-,CASSPSTGTGNSPLHF,TGTGCCAGCTCACCCTCGACCGGGACAGGGAATTCACCCCTCCACTTT
13,TRBV14,TRBJ1-1,-,-,CASSWGMNTEAFF,TGTGCCAGCAGCTGGGGCATGAACACTGAAGCTTTCTTT
19,TRBV2,TRBJ2-1,TRBD2,-,CASMLLPGLAGDGYNEQFF,TGTGCCAGCATGCTATTACCGGGACTAGCGGGAGATGGGTACAATGAGCAGTTCTTC
15,TRBV5-1,TRBJ1-1,TRBD1,-,CASSSGQGSDTEAFF,TGCGCCAGCAGCTCAGGACAGGGTTCGGACACTGAAGCTTTCTTT
15,TRBV5-1,TRBJ2-7,-,-,CASSSSPGLIYEQYF,TGCGCCAGCAGCTCATCCCCGGGACTCATCTACGAGCAGTACTTC
13,TRBV24-1,TRBJ1-2,-,-,CATSSEEFYGYTF,TGTGCCACCAGTTCCGAGGAGTTCTATGGCTACACCTTC
18,TRBV7-9,TRBJ1-4,TRBD1,few,CASSSGDRRDATNEKLFF,TGTGCCAGCAGCTCAGGGGACAGGCGAGATGCAACTAATGAAAAACTGTTTTTT
13,TRBV19,TRBJ1-1,-,-,CASSLGRTPEAFF,TGTGCCAGTAGTTTGGGACGGACACCTGAAGCTTTCTTT
17,TRBV15,TRBJ2-1,-,few,CATSRDPPGSYYNEQFF,TGTGCCACCAGCAGAGATCCCCCGGGAAGCTATTACAATGAGCAGTTCTTC
16,TRBV6-2/TRBV6-3,TRBJ1-2,-,-,CASSNAGGPTYYGYTF,TGTGCCAGCAGCAACGCGGGAGGGCCCACCTACTATGGCTACACCTTC
19,TRBV7-2,TRBJ2-2,-,-,CASSSSSAGPRLESGELFF,TGTGCCAGCAGCTCATCTAGTGCGGGACCTCGGCTCGAATCCGGGGAGCTGTTTTTT
10,TRBV23-1,TRBJ1-5,-,-,CARTNQPQHF,TGCGCCAGAACAAATCAGCCCCAGCATTTT
15,TRBV5-1,TRBJ2-3,TRBD1,-,CASSGSGQTTDTQYF,TGCGCCAGCAGCGGGTCGGGACAGACCACAGATACGCAGTATTTT
16,TRBV12-5,TRBJ2-7,-,-,CASGFPMYRTHSEQYF,TGTGCTAGTGGTTTCCCCATGTACCGAACCCACTCCGAGCAGTACTTC
16,TRBV18,TRBJ2-5,-,few,CASSPPVAGIQETQYF,TGTGCCAGCTCACCACCGGTAGCAGGGATCCAAGAGACCCAGTACTTC
15,TRBV20-1,TRBJ2-3,TRBD2,few,CSARDWSGATDTQYF,TGCAGTGCTAGAGATTGGAGCGGGGCCACAGATACGCAGTATTTT
13,TRBV12-3/TRBV12-4,TRBJ2-3,-,-,CASSPPPEDTQYF,TGTGCCAGCAGTCCCCCCCCGGAAGATACGCAGTATTTT
13,TRBV20-1,TRBJ2-3,-,few,CSASGTMADTQYF,TGCAGTGCTAGCGGGACGATGGCAGATACGCAGTATTTT
16,TRBV12-3/TRBV12-4,TRBJ2-3,TRBD2,once,CASSLAPAGGSDTQYF,TGTGCCAGCAGTTTGGCCCCGGCGGGAGGGTCGGATACGCAGTATTTT
15,TRBV6-2/TRBV6-3,TRBJ2-7,-,few,CASSYSRSSGEEQYF,TGTGCCAGCAGTTACTCGCGGAGTTCAGGTGAAGAGCAGTACTTC
15,TRBV15,TRBJ2-5,TRBD2,-,CATSISGRDQETQYF,TGTGCCACCAGCATTAGCGGGAGGGACCAAGAGACCCAGTACTTC
12,TRBV15,TRBJ2-7,-,-,CATSGTAYEQYF,TGTGCCACCAGCGGTACAGCCTACGAGCAGTACTTC
14,TRBV7-3,TRBJ2-5,TRBD1,few,CASSSTGGQETQYF,TGTGCCAGCAGCTCGACAGGGGGGCAAGAGACCCAGTACTTC
16,TRBV5-1,TRBJ2-1,-,-,CASSLATGTVFNEQFF,TGCGCCAGCAGCTTGGCCACCGGGACGGTGTTTAATGAGCAGTTCTTC
16,TRBV4-2,TRBJ2-3,TRBD2,few,CASSQGLAGAEDTQYF,TGTGCCAGCAGCCAGGGACTAGCGGGAGCGGAAGATACGCAGTATTTT
12,TRBV29-1,TRBJ2-1,-,-,CSVERDGREQFF,TGCAGCGTGGAGAGGGATGGTAGGGAGCAGTTCTTC
14,TRBV7-9,TRBJ1-1,-,-,CASSFSGGDTEAFF,TGTGCCAGCAGCTTTTCCGGGGGAGACACTGAAGCTTTCTTT
14,TRBV9,TRBJ2-1,-,-,CASSVEGLFNEQFF,TGTGCCAGCAGCGTAGAAGGGTTGTTCAATGAGCAGTTCTTC
15,TRBV24-1,TRBJ2-2,-,many,CATSDWTVNTGELFF,TGTGCCACCAGTGATTGGACAGTGAACACCGGGGAGCTGTTTTTT
15,TRBV6-1,TRBJ2-7,-,-,CASSEETVTRYEQYF,TGTGCCAGCAGTGAAGAGACTGTCACCCGGTACGAGCAGTACTTC
14,TRBV29-1,TRBJ1-2,-,few,CSVEDLEQHYGYTF,TGCAGCGTTGAAGATCTAGAACAGCACTATGGCTACACCTTC
19,TRBV3-1,TRBJ2-3,TRBD2,few,CASSQAGRGLAAITDTQYF,TGTGCCAGCAGCCAAGCTGGGCGAGGACTAGCGGCTATCACAGATACGCAGTATTTT
15,TRBV7-3,TRBJ1-1,TRBD1,-,CASSLTGQGNTEAFF,TGTGCCAGCAGCTTAACGGGACAGGGGAACACTGAAGCTTTCTTT
16,TRBV28,TRBJ1-2,TRBD1,few,CASSPGTGGGLYGYTF,TGTGCCAGCAGCCCGGGGACAGGGGGCGGACTTTATGGCTACACCTTC
15,TRBV14,TRBJ1-2,-,few,CASSQGVMRNYGYTF,TGTGCCAGCAGCCAAGGCGTAATGCGAAACTATGGCTACACCTTC
12,TRBV7-9,TRBJ1-2,-,-,CASSLINYGYTF,TGTGCCAGCAGCTTAATTAACTATGGCTACACCTTC
16,TRBV2,TRBJ2-5,TRBD2,-,CASSVKSGTSKQTQYF,TGTGCCAGCAGTGTCAAGTCCGGGACTAGCAAGCAGACCCAGTACTTC
12,TRBV27,TRBJ1-6,-,few,CASSFSNSPLHF,TGTGCCAGCAGTTTTAGTAATTCACCCCTCCACTTT